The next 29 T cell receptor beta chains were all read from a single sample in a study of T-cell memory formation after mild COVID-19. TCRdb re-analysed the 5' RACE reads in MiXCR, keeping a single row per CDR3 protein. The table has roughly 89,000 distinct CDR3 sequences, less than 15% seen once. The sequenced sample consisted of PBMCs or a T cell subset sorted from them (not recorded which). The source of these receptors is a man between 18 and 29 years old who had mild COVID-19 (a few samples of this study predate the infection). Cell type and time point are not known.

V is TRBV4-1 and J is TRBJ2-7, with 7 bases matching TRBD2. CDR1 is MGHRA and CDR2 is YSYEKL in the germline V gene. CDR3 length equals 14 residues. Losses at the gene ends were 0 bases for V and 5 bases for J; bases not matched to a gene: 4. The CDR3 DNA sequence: TGCGCCAGCAGCCAAGAATTGGGGAGGGACGAGCAGTACTTC. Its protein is CASSQELGRDEQYF.

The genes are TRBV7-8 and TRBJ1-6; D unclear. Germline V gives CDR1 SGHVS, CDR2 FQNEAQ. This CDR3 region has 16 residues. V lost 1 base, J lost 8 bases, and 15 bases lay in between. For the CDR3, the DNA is TGTGCCAGCAGCTTAGGAGTCGTTTCACCGCATTCACCCCTCCACTTT. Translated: CASSLGVVSPHSPLHF.

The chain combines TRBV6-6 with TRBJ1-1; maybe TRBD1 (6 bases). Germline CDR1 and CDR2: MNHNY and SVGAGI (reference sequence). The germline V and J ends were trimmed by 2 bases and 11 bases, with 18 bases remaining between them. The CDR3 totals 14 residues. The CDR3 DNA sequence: TGTGCCAGCAGTTACGCAGGGGTCTCCTTGGGGGCTTTCTTT. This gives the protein CASSYAGVSLGAFF.

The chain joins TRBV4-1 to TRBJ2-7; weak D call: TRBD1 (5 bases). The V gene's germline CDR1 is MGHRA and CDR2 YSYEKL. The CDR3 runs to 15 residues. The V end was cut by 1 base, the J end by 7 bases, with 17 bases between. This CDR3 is CASSQGRTSSLEQYF. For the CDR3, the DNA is TGCGCCAGCAGCCAAGGAAGGACATCATCCCTAGAGCAGTACTTC.

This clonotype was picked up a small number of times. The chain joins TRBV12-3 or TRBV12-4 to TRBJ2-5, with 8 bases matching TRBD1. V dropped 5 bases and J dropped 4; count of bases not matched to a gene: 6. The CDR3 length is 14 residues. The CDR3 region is CASSTGQGVETQYF. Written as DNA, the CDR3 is TGTGCCAGCAGTACAGGACAGGGAGTAGAGACCCAGTACTTC.

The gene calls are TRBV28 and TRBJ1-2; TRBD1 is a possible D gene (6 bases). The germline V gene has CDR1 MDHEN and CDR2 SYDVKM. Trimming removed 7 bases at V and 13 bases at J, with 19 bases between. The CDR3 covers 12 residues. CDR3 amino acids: CASTKAGGRVTF. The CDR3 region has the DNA TGTGCCAGCACTAAAGCCGGGGGGCGAGTCACCTTC.

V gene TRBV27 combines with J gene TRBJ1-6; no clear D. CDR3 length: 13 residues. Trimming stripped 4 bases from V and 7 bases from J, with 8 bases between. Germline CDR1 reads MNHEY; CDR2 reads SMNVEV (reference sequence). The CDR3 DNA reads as TGTGCCAGCAGTTGGACGGCGAATTCACCCCTCCACTTT. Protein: CASSWTANSPLHF.

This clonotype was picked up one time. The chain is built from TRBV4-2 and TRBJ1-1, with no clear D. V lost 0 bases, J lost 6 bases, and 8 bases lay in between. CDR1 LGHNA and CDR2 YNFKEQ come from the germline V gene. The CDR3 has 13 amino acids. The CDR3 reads CASSQEPPAEAFF. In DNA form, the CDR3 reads TGTGCCAGCAGCCAAGAACCCCCAGCTGAAGCTTTCTTT.

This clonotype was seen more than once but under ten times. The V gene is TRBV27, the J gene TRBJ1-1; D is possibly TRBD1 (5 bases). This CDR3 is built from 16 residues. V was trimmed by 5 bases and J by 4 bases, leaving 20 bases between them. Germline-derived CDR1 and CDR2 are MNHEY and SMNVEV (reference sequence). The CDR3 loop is CASSPPSEGFSTEAFF. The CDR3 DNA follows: TGTGCCAGCAGTCCTCCCTCGGAGGGGTTCTCCACTGAAGCTTTCTTT.

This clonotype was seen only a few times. As DNA, the CDR3 is TGTGCCACCCGTCAGGGGGCCTACGAGCAGTACTTC. Encoded protein: CATRQGAYEQYF. This chain connects TRBV7-9 to TRBJ2-7; 7 nucleotides agree with TRBD1. CDR1 and CDR2 (germline): SEHNR, FQNEAQ (reference sequence). V lost 10 bases and J lost 2; bases outside the gene matches: 5. The CDR3 contains 12 residues.

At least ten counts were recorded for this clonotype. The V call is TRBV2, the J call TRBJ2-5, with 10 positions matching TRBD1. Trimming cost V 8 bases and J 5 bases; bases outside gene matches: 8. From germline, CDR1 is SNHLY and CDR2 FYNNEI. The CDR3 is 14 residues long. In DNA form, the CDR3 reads TGTGCCAGCCCCGGGACAGGGGCAAGGGAGACCCAGTACTTC. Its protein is CASPGTGARETQYF.

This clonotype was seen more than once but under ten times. CDR3 coding DNA: TGCAGCGTTGAAAGAGGGGACACGGGAGGGACCCGAGAGACCCAGTACTTC. This codes for CSVERGDTGGTRETQYF. The V call is TRBV29-1, the J call TRBJ2-5; 8 bases match TRBD2. Germline CDR1 is SQVTM and CDR2 is ANQGSEA. The CDR3 contains 17 residues. V lost 2 bases to trimming and J lost 4 bases; unmatched junction nucleotides: 15.

The DNA for the CDR3 is TGTGCCAGCACCCATAGCGGGGGGGACAATGAGCAGTTCTTC. Translated, it gives CASTHSGGDNEQFF. The rearrangement links TRBV25-1 to TRBJ2-1; 11 positions match TRBD2. Germline CDR1 reads MGHDK; CDR2 reads SYGVNS. The V gene end was trimmed by 7 bases and the J gene end by 5 bases; junction bases not matched to a gene: 4. CDR3 length: 14 amino acids.

The CDR3 region has the DNA TGTGCCAGCAGTTCGGGGACGGCTTATAATTCACCCCTCCACTTT. Residues: CASSSGTAYNSPLHF. This chain links TRBV12-3 or TRBV12-4 with TRBJ1-6; D might be TRBD1 (5 bases). The CDR3 loop spans 15 amino acids. V lost 4 bases and J lost 4, with 11 bases in between.

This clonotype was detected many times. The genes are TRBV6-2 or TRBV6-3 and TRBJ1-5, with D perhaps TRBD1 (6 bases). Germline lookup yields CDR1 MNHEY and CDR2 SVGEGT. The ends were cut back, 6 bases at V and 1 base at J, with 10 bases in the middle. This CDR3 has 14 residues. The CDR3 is CASRKGQSNQPQHF. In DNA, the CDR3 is TGTGCCAGCAGAAAAGGACAGAGCAATCAGCCCCAGCATTTT.

CDR3 region: CASSQETGGIETQYF. The CDR3, as DNA: TGCGCCAGCAGCCAAGAGACGGGGGGGATTGAGACCCAGTACTTC. V usage is TRBV4-1 and J usage is TRBJ2-5, with TRBD2 identical over 8 bases. V gave up 0 bases and J gave up 5 bases; unmatched junction bases: 5. CDR1 is MGHRA and CDR2 is YSYEKL in the germline V gene. This CDR3 is 15 amino acids long.

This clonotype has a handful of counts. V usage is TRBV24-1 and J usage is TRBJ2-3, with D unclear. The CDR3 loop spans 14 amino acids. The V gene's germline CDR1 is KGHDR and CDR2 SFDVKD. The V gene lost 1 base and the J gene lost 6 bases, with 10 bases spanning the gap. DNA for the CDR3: TGTGCCACCAGTGATTTCCAGGCGTGGGATACGCAGTATTTT. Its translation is CATSDFQAWDTQYF.

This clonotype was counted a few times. The CDR3 nucleotides are TGTGCCAGCAGTGCCACGAACACCGGGGAGCTGTTTTTT. Amino acid sequence: CASSATNTGELFF. The rearrangement links TRBV6-5 to TRBJ2-2; D gene uncertain. Germline V CDR1 and CDR2: MNHEY, SVGAGI. The CDR3 length is 13 residues. The V end was cut by 5 bases, the J end by 0 bases, with 4 bases between.

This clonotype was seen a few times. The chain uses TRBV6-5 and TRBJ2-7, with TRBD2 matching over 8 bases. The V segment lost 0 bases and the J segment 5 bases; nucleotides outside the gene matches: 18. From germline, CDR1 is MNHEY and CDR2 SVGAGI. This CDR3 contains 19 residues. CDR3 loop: CASSYSGLAGPPILNEQYF. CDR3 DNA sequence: TGTGCCAGCAGTTACTCGGGGCTAGCGGGCCCTCCTATCCTGAACGAGCAGTACTTC.

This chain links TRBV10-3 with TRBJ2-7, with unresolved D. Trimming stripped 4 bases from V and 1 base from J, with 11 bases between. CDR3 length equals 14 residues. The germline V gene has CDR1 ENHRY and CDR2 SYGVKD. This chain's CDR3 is CAISAGPGSYEQYV. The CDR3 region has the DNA TGTGCCATCAGTGCAGGCCCAGGATCCTACGAGCAGTACGTC.

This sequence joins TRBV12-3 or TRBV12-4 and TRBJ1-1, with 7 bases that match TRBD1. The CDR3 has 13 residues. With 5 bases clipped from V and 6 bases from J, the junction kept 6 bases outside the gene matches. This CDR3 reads CASSRTGIAEAFF. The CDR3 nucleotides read TGTGCCAGCAGTCGGACAGGCATCGCTGAAGCTTTCTTT.

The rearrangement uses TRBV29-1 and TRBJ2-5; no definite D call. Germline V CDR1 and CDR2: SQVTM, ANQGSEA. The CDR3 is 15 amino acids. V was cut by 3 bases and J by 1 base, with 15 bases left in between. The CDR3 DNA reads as TGCAGCGTTGATACCAGCGATGACCGCCAAGAGACCCAGTACTTC. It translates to CSVDTSDDRQETQYF.

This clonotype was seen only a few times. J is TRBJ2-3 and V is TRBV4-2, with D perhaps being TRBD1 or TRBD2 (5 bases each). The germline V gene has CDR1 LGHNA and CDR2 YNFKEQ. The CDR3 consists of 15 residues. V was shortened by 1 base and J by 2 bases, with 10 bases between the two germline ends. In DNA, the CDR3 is TGTGCCAGCAGCCAAGGAGGGGTAGTCACAGATACGCAGTATTTT. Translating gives CASSQGGVVTDTQYF.

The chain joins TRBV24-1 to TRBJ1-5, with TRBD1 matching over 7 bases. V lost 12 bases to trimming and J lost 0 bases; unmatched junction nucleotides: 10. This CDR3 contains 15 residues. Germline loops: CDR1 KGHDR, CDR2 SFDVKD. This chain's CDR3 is CAQFRQGNSNQPQHF. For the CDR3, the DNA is TGTGCCCAATTTAGACAGGGCAATAGCAATCAGCCCCAGCATTTT.

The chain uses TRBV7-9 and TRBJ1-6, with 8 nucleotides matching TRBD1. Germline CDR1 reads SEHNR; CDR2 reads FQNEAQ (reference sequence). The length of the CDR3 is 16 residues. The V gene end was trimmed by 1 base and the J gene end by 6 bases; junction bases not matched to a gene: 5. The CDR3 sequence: CASSLGGDRFNSPLHF. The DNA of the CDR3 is TGTGCCAGCAGCTTAGGAGGGGACAGGTTTAATTCACCCCTCCACTTT.

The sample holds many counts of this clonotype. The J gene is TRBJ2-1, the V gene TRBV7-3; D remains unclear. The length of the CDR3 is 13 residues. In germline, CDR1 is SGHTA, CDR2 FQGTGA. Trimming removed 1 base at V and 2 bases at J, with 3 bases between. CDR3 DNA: TGTGCCAGCAGCTTAAGGACCTACAATGAGCAGTTCTTC. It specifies CASSLRTYNEQFF.

In nucleotides, the CDR3 is TGTGCCAGCTCACCCGAAGGGGGGGGCAGGGACAATGAGCAGTTCTTC. Its translation is CASSPEGGGRDNEQFF. The rearrangement links TRBV18 to TRBJ2-1; weak D call: TRBD2 (7 bases). The CDR3 is 16 residues long. The V gene lost 3 bases and the J gene lost 5 bases, with 17 bases spanning the gap. Germline V gives CDR1 KGHSH, CDR2 LQKENI.

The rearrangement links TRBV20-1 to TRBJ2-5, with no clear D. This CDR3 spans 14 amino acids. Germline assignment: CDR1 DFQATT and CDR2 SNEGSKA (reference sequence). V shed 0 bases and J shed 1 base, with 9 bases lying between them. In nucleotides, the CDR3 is TGCAGTGCTAGAGATCCGGGTCGCCAAGAGACCCAGTACTTC. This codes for CSARDPGRQETQYF.

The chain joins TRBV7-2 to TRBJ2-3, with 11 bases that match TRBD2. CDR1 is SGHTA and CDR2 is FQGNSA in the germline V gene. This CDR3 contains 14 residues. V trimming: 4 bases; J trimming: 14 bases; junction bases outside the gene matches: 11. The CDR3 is CASSSTSGGFWAYF. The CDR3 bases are TGTGCCAGCAGCTCAACTAGCGGGGGATTCTGGGCGTATTTT.